These 3 T cell receptor beta chains were all obtained from the same sample, sequenced in a study of T cells in Graves' hyperthyroidism and ophthalmopathy. Amplification of TCR beta CDR3 regions used RNA as the template. The TCR CDR3 first-round RT-PCR relied on the HTBI primer set. TCRdb reanalysed the multiplex PCR reads using MiXCR and keeps one entry per CDR3 protein. The table includes a few hundred thousand distinct CDR3 sequences, roughly 46% detected once. Sequencing input: peripheral blood or thyroid tissue (not recorded which). These TCRs come from a woman in her late teens or twenties with Graves' hyperthyroidism.

This clonotype was seen at least ten times. V gene TRBV7-9 combines with J gene TRBJ2-5, with D maybe TRBD1 (6 bases). The CDR3 sequence is 14 residues long. V was shortened by 2 bases and J by 2 bases, with 9 bases between the two germline ends. CDR1 is SEHNR and CDR2 is FQNEAQ in the germline V gene (reference sequence). CDR3 bases: TGTGCCAGCAGCTTATCAGGGGCACAAGAGACCCAGTACTTC. It specifies CASSLSGAQETQYF.

With respect to this clonotype: The germline gene is not matched at one end of the junction; a read error may be the cause. This chain uses TRBV10-3 with TRBJ2-7; 12 bases are shared with TRBD2. The CDR3 is 14 amino acids. CDR1 and CDR2 (germline): ENHRY, SYGVKD. CDR3: CASSYSTSGSRQYF. The DNA for the CDR3 is TGTGCCAGCAGTTACTCGACTAGCGGGAGTCGGCAGTACTTC.

In this sample, this clonotype turned up a few times. Germline and junction disagree at one end, which may indicate a read error. The chain joins TRBV10-3 to TRBJ1-1; D possibly corresponds to TRBD1 (6 bases). Germline V CDR1 and CDR2: ENHRY, SYGVKD. This CDR3 region has 14 residues. This CDR3 is CASSLHRVGTEAFF. CDR3 coding DNA: TGTGCCAGCAGTTTACACAGGGTTGGCACTGAAGCTTTCTTT.